The rows below give T cell receptor beta chains drawn from one sample of a study of PD-1 blockade in classical Hodgkin lymphoma. Using immunoSEQ multiplex PCR, the repertoire was profiled, and TCRdb retains in-frame clones only, with some absent. Altogether roughly 150,000 clones are present, around 73% being singletons, with the ten largest covering roughly 8.4%. Source: peripheral blood mononuclear cells (PBMCs), taken before the second cycle of nivolumab. These receptor sequences come from a human donor with classical Hodgkin lymphoma. The CDR3 runs from the conserved cysteine through the conserved F or W. D genes are given only for firm matches. Clone size is shown for a subset of rows, as once, few, many or a class of expanded clone.

v_call	clone_size	j_call	d_call	cdr3_length	cdr3_nt	cdr3_aa
TRBV4-2	.	TRBJ1-2	.	12	TGTGCCAGCAGCCAAGATGTGGTTGGCTACACCTTC	CASSQDVVGYTF
TRBV11-1	.	TRBJ2-2	.	14	TGTGCCAGCAGCCCAGGGGTTCTCACCGGGGAGCTGTTTTTT	CASSPGVLTGELFF
TRBV2	.	TRBJ2-5	.	13	TGTGCCAGCAAAAGGGACGGAACTACCTCGGAGTACTTC	CASKRDGTTSEYF
TRBV6-4	few	TRBJ1-5	.	18	TGTGCCAGCAGTGAGGGCGTGGGACTGCTCTACCTATGTCAGCCCCAGCATTTT	CASSEGVGLLYLCQPQHF
TRBV6-5	.	TRBJ1-5	TRBD1	14	TGTGCCAGCAGTTACGACAGGGCGGGTCAGCCCCAGCATTTT	CASSYDRAGQPQHF
TRBV10-3	.	TRBJ1-2	.	13	TGTGCCAGCAGTTACAGGGAGGGCTATGGCTACACCTTC	CASSYREGYGYTF
TRBV7-7	.	TRBJ2-1	TRBD1	15	TGTGCTAGCAGCCCCGGGACAGGGACTGTCAATGAGCAGTTCTTC	CASSPGTGTVNEQFF
TRBV10-3	.	TRBJ1-2	.	14	TGTGCCATCAGTGAATTAGGGATTGGCTATGGCTACACCTTC	CAISELGIGYGYTF
TRBV5-1	.	TRBJ1-4	.	14	TGCGCCAGCAGCTTAGAAGGATTCTGGCAAAAACTGTTTTTT	CASSLEGFWQKLFF
TRBV2	.	TRBJ1-1	.	14	TGTGCCAGCAGCCCTGAGGTGGGGAACACTGAAGCTTTCTTT	CASSPEVGNTEAFF
TRBV6-4	.	TRBJ2-3	.	14	TGTGCCAGCAGTGAAGAAATCAGCACAGATACGCAGTATTTT	CASSEEISTDTQYF
TRBV28	.	TRBJ2-5	TRBD2	17	TGTGCCAGCAGTTTGTGGACTAGCGGGAGCTCCCAAGAGACCCAGTACTTC	CASSLWTSGSSQETQYF
TRBV7-2	.	TRBJ2-5	.	12	TGTGCCAGCAGCTTAGCACGGGAGACCCAGTACTTC	CASSLARETQYF
TRBV10-1	.	TRBJ2-7	.	9	TGCGCCAGAAAGGACGAGCAGTACTTC	CARKDEQYF